These T cell receptor beta chains were read from a single sample in a study of blood T cells in healthy people across ages. TCRdb itself ran the 5' RACE reads through MiXCR, one entry per CDR3 protein. The sample contains approximately 810,000 distinct CDR3 sequences, roughly 26% of which appear only once. Input material: blood. Receptor source: a woman aged 80 or over in good health. Each CDR3 is given with its conserved first and last residue. Each record gives: D gene, clone size, V gene, J gene, CDR3 protein, CDR3 DNA. The D gene is left open where the match is weak. Where a row states a size, it is once, few, many or the class of an expanded clone; other rows omit it.

D: TRBD1; size: few; V: TRBV28; J: TRBJ1-2; CDR3: CASRAGGLSGYTF; DNA: TGTGCCAGCAGGGCAGGGGGCCTCTCTGGCTACACCTTC
D: .; size: .; V: TRBV7-9; J: TRBJ1-4; CDR3: CASSRGYEKLFF; DNA: TGTGCCAGCAGCCGGGGTTACGAAAAACTGTTTTTT
D: TRBD1; size: few; V: TRBV18; J: TRBJ2-5; CDR3: CASSQDRGSGETQYF; DNA: TGTGCCAGCTCACAGGACAGGGGGTCGGGAGAGACCCAGTACTTC
D: .; size: many; V: TRBV7-2; J: TRBJ2-7; CDR3: CASSLGGSLLEQYF; DNA: TGTGCCAGCAGCTTAGGTGGGTCGCTATTGGAGCAGTACTTC
D: .; size: many; V: TRBV7-9; J: TRBJ1-4; CDR3: CASSPPLGANEKLFF; DNA: TGTGCCAGCAGCCCCCCCCTAGGGGCCAATGAAAAACTGTTTTTT
D: TRBD2; size: many; V: TRBV5-1; J: TRBJ2-1; CDR3: CASSTSGGAWYNEQFF; DNA: TGCGCCAGCAGTACTAGCGGGGGGGCCTGGTACAATGAGCAGTTCTTC
D: TRBD2; size: many; V: TRBV6-2/TRBV6-3; J: TRBJ2-1; CDR3: CASSRLLAGGSYNEQFF; DNA: TGTGCCAGCAGTCGGCTACTAGCGGGGGGCTCCTACAATGAGCAGTTCTTC
D: .; size: few; V: TRBV28; J: TRBJ2-7; CDR3: CASSFFRRGYEQYF; DNA: TGTGCCAGCAGTTTTTTTAGGAGGGGCTACGAGCAGTACTTC
D: TRBD1; size: .; V: TRBV5-1; J: TRBJ1-1; CDR3: CASSYGQGVGTEAFF; DNA: TGCGCCAGCAGCTATGGACAGGGTGTTGGTACTGAAGCTTTCTTT
D: .; size: many; V: TRBV7-6; J: TRBJ2-6; CDR3: CASSLTSLPNVLTF; DNA: TGTGCCAGCAGCTTAACTAGTTTGCCCAACGTCCTGACTTTC
D: .; size: .; V: TRBV7-8; J: TRBJ1-4; CDR3: CASGTTALAEKLFF; DNA: TGTGCCAGCGGGACGACCGCCTTGGCGGAAAAACTGTTTTTT